This T cell receptor beta chain was retrieved from a study of post-analysis software for immune sequencing data. Study overall: Progressive-relapsing, secondary progressive and relapsing-remitting multiple sclerosis were among the disease courses included.

Study-level points and caveats: There were a handful of TRBV segments more frequent in patients than controls, and TRBV5-6, TRBV5-1 and TRBV20-1 were among them.

TCR beta libraries were prepared from cDNA with unique molecular identifiers. Via MiXCR, TCRdb re-called the PCR reads, giving one row per CDR3 protein. The sample holds over 700,000 distinct CDR3 sequences; about 32% are singletons and the top ten take more than 0.45%. This clonotype was found a few times. Its antigen remains unidentified. The CDR3 totals 15 residues. Trimming took 3 bases from V and 10 from J, leaving 19 bases between them. CDR1 is LGHNA and CDR2 is YNFKEQ in the germline V gene. The source is a girl aged 10 to 17 with multiple sclerosis. The sequenced sample consisted of blood. V is TRBV4-2 and J is TRBJ2-1; D is unclear. The CDR3 protein is CASSQGTVGYWEQFF. The CDR3 bases are TGTGCCAGCAGCCAGGGTACTGTCGGTTATTGGGAGCAGTTCTTC.